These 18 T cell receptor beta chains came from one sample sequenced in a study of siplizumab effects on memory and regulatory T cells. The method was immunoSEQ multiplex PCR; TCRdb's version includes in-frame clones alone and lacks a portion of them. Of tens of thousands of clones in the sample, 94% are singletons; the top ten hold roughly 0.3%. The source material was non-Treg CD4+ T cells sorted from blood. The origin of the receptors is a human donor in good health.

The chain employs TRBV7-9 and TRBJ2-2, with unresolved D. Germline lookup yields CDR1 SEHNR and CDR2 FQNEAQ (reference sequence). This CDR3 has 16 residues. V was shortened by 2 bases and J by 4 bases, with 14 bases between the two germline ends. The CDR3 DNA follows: TGTGCCAGCAGCTTATTACTTGCGCAAGGCACCGGGGAGCTGTTTTTT. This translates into CASSLLLAQGTGELFF.

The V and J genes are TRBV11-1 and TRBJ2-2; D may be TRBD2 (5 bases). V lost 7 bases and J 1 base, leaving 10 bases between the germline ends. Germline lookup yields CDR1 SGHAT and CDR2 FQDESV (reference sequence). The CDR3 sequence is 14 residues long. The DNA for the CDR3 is TGTGCCAGCACCCGCGCGGGGAACACCGGGGAGCTGTTTTTT. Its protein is CASTRAGNTGELFF.

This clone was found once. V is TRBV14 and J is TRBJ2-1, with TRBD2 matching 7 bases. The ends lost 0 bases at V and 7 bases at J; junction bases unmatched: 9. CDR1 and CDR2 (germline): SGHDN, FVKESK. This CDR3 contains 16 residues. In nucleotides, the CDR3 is TGTGCCAGCAGCCAAGAAGGATGGCGGGGAGGGAATGAGCAGTTCTTC. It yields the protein CASSQEGWRGGNEQFF.

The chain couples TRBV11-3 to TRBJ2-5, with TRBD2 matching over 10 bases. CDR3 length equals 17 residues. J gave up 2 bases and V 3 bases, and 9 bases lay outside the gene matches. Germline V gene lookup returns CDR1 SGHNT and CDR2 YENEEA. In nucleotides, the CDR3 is TGTGCCAGCAGCTTTACTAGCGGGACGACCCTGCAAGAGACCCAGTACTTC. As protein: CASSFTSGTTLQETQYF.

The CDR3 coding sequence is TGCAGCGTACGAGGGACAGGTGTTGATACGCAGTATTTT. Translation gives CSVRGTGVDTQYF. The gene calls are TRBV29-1 and TRBJ2-3; 8 bases match TRBD1. Losses at the gene ends were 6 bases for V and 6 bases for J; bases not matched to a gene: 8. In germline, CDR1 is SQVTM, CDR2 ANQGSEA. The CDR3 is 13 amino acids.

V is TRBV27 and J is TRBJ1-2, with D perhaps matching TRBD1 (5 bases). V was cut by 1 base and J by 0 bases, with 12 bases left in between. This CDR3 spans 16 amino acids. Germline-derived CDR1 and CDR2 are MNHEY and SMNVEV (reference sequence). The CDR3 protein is CASSLLGGRPNYGYTF. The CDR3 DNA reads TGTGCCAGCAGTTTATTGGGGGGGAGGCCTAACTATGGCTACACCTTC.

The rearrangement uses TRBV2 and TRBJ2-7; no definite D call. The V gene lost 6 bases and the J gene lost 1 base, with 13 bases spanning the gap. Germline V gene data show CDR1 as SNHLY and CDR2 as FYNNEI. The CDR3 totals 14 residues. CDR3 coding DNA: TGTGCCAGCAGGGCCACCGAAGGTTCCTACGAGCAGTACTTC. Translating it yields CASRATEGSYEQYF.

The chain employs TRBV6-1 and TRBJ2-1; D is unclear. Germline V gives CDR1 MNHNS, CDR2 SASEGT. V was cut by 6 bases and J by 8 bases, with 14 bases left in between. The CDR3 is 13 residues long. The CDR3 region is CASSDALRDEQFF. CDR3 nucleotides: TGTGCCAGCAGCGATGCCCTTCGCGATGAGCAGTTCTTC.

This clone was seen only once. The CDR3 nucleotides read TGTGCCAGCAGCTTAGAGAGCGGGAGGACGGGAGAGACCCAGTACTTC. Translation gives CASSLESGRTGETQYF. This chain joins TRBV7-6 and TRBJ2-5; 9 nucleotides align to TRBD2. Germline V gives CDR1 SGHVS, CDR2 FNYEAQ. J lost 4 bases, V lost 1 base, and 7 bases had no gene match. The length of the CDR3 is 16 residues.

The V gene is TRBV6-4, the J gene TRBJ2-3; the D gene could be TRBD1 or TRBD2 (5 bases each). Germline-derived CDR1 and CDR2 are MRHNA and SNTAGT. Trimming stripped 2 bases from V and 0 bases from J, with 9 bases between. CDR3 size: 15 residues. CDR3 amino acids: CASSDGTSSTDTQYF. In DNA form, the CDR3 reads TGTGCCAGCAGTGACGGGACCTCTAGCACAGATACGCAGTATTTT.

CDR3 sequence reads: CASSLKGNEQYF. The CDR3 coding sequence is TGTGCCAGCAGCTTGAAGGGAAACGAGCAGTACTTC. The J gene is TRBJ2-7, the V gene TRBV7-9; D unclear. The CDR3 has 12 residues. V was cut by 3 bases and J by 5 bases, with 8 bases left in between. Germline V lookup: CDR1 SEHNR, CDR2 FQNEAQ (reference sequence).

The CDR3 loop reads CASSLELAYEQFF. The DNA of the CDR3 is TGTGCCAGCAGCTTAGAGCTAGCATATGAGCAGTTCTTC. The rearrangement uses TRBV7-9 and TRBJ2-1; D is possibly TRBD2 (5 bases). The CDR3 loop spans 13 amino acids. In germline, CDR1 is SEHNR, CDR2 FQNEAQ (reference sequence). V lost 1 base and J 8 bases, leaving 9 bases between the germline ends.

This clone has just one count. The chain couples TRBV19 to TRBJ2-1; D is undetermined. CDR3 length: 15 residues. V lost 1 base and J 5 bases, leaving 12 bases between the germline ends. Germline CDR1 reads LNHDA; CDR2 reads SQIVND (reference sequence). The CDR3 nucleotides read TGTGCCAGTAGTATAGGTAACGGCTGGGACAATGAGCAGTTCTTC. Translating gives CASSIGNGWDNEQFF.

CDR3 in DNA: TGTGCCAGCAGCTTCCAGGGGGCTGGGGGCGAGCAGTACTTC. Residues: CASSFQGAGGEQYF. The rearrangement links TRBV5-4 to TRBJ2-7, with TRBD1 identical over 8 bases. This CDR3 is 14 amino acids long. V dropped 2 bases and J dropped 6; count of bases not matched to a gene: 7. CDR1 SGHNT and CDR2 YYREEE come from the germline V gene (reference sequence).

CDR3 sequence reads: CASSERGGLTEAFF. CDR3 in DNA: TGTGCCAGCAGTGAGAGGGGGGGGTTGACTGAAGCTTTCTTT. J is TRBJ1-1 and V is TRBV6-1, with D maybe TRBD1 (6 bases). CDR3 length: 14 residues. With 3 bases removed from V and 5 bases from J, the gap between germline ends came to 13 bases. Germline loops: CDR1 MNHNS, CDR2 SASEGT.

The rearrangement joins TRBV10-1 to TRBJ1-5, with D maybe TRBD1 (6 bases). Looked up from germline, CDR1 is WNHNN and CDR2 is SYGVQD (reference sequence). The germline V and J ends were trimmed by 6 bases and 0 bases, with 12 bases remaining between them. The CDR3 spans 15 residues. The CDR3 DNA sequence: TGCGCCAGCAGCGCGGACAGCAATAGCAATCAGCCCCAGCATTTT. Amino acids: CASSADSNSNQPQHF.

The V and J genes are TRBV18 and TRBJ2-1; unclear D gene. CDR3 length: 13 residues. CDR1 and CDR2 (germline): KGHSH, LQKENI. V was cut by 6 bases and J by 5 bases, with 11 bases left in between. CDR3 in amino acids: CASSYGSDNEQFF. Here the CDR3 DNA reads TGTGCCAGCTCGTACGGATCCGACAATGAGCAGTTCTTC.

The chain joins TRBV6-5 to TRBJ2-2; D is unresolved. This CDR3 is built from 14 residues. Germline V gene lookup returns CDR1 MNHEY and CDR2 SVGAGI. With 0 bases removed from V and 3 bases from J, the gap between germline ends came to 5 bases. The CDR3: CASSYSPDTGELFF. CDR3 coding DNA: TGTGCCAGCAGTTACTCGCCAGACACCGGGGAGCTGTTTTTT.